Each of the 24 T cell receptor beta chains below was sequenced from the same sample in a study of shared clonotypes between healthy human individuals. Clones were sequenced by immunoSEQ multiplex PCR, and TCRdb holds only the in-frame ones, with some missing. The sample records some 1 million clones, roughly 80% being singletons. Sequenced material: memory CD4+ T cells sorted from blood. Subset here: CD45RA-negative fraction. These receptors were taken from a man aged 18-30 years in good health.

The chain links TRBV5-1 to TRBJ1-3, with unresolved D. V dropped 0 bases and J dropped 3 bases, with 13 bases sitting between them. The CDR3 length is 16 residues. CDR1 and CDR2 (germline): SGHRS, YFSETQ. The CDR3 DNA reads TGCGCCAGCAGCTTGGCCGATAGGGTCTTTGGAAACACCATATATTTT. Translation gives CASSLADRVFGNTIYF.

The genes are TRBV15 and TRBJ1-3; D gene ambiguous. Trimming stripped 5 bases from V and 0 bases from J, with 14 bases between. The germline V gene has CDR1 LNHNV and CDR2 YYDKDF (reference sequence). The CDR3 is made up of 16 amino acids. The CDR3 loop is CATSLEYSYSGNTIYF. CDR3 coding DNA: TGTGCCACCAGCTTGGAATACTCATACTCTGGAAACACCATATATTTT.

The chain links TRBV10-3 to TRBJ1-1; D is unresolved. V lost 6 bases and J lost 2, with 16 bases in between. Germline V gives CDR1 ENHRY, CDR2 SYGVKD. This CDR3 comprises 15 residues. DNA of the CDR3: TGTGCCATCAGCTCCCCTACGGCGGGTAACACTGAAGCTTTCTTT. As protein: CAISSPTAGNTEAFF.

The V call is TRBV30, the J call TRBJ1-1; tentatively, D is TRBD1 (6 bases). Trimming stripped 5 bases from V and 1 base from J, with 14 bases between. CDR1 is GTSNPN and CDR2 is SVGIG in the germline V gene (reference sequence). The CDR3 sequence is 14 residues long. This CDR3 reads CAWSAGGTNTEAFF. CDR3 coding DNA: TGTGCCTGGTCGGCTGGGGGCACGAACACTGAAGCTTTCTTT. Variable domain in full (rest from reference TRBV30 and TRBJ1-1): SQTIHQWPATLVQPVGSPLSLECTVEGTSNPNLYWYRQAAGRGLQLLFYSVGIGQISSEVPQNLSASRPQDRQFILSSKKLLLSDSGFYLCAWSAGGTNTEAFFGQGTRLTVV.

The V call is TRBV4-3, the J call TRBJ1-2; possible D gene TRBD1, 5 bases. The CDR3 consists of 14 residues. V lost 0 bases to trimming and J lost 4 bases, with 9 bases between them. CDR1 is LGHNA and CDR2 is YSLEER in the germline V gene. CDR3 DNA: TGCGCCAGCAGCCAAGAGCCGGGACCCTATGGCTACACCTTC. Protein product: CASSQEPGPYGYTF.

This clone has a handful of counts. DNA of the CDR3: TGTGCCAGCAGCATGATTAGCGGGGGCCAGGGAGATACGCAGTATTTT. It yields the protein CASSMISGGQGDTQYF. The chain uses TRBV5-6 and TRBJ2-3, with TRBD2 matching 9 bases. J lost 5 bases, V lost 4 bases, and 11 bases had no gene match. Germline CDR1 SGHDT, CDR2 YYEEEE. The CDR3 spans 16 residues.

This clone was counted many times. The chain employs TRBV13 and TRBJ2-5; D gene uncertain. The CDR3 has 12 residues. Trimming cost V 5 bases and J 2 bases, with 6 bases left between them. CDR1 is PRHDT, CDR2 FYEKMQ, per germline (reference sequence). The CDR3: CASSRDQETQYF. The CDR3 DNA sequence: TGTGCCAGCAGCAGGGATCAAGAGACCCAGTACTTC.

The chain combines TRBV6-1 with TRBJ2-3; no definite D call. The V gene lost 0 bases and the J gene lost 2 bases, with 15 bases spanning the gap. Germline CDR1 and CDR2: MNHNS and SASEGT. The CDR3 totals 17 residues. In DNA, the CDR3 is TGTGCCAGCAGTGAAGCGCTTACCGGCCCGAACACAGATACGCAGTATTTT. Its translation is CASSEALTGPNTDTQYF.

The genes are TRBV7-8 and TRBJ1-3; D possibly corresponds to TRBD1 (6 bases). Looked up from germline, CDR1 is SGHVS and CDR2 is FQNEAQ. The CDR3 runs to 15 residues. The V and J ends lost 1 base and 2 bases respectively, with 9 bases between them. The CDR3 loop reads CASSLVAGAGNTIYF. The DNA of the CDR3 is TGTGCCAGCAGCTTAGTGGCAGGGGCTGGAAACACCATATATTTT.

Regarding this clone: This CDR3 is also generated by other DNA sequences in the sample. The chain is built from TRBV12-5 and TRBJ2-1; 9 bases map to TRBD2. The CDR3 has 15 residues. In germline, CDR1 is LGHNT, CDR2 FRNRAP. With 1 base clipped from V and 6 bases from J, the junction kept 4 bases outside the gene matches. This CDR3 reads CASGLGLAGSNEQFF. The DNA of the CDR3 is TGTGCTAGTGGTTTGGGGCTAGCGGGGAGCAATGAGCAGTTCTTC.

This chain links TRBV7-3 with TRBJ1-4; 12 bases are a match to TRBD1. CDR3 size: 16 residues. The ends lost 5 bases at V and 7 bases at J; junction bases unmatched: 8. Germline V gene data show CDR1 as SGHTA and CDR2 as FQGTGA. CDR3 loop: CASSLLPGQGAEKLFF. CDR3 bases: TGTGCCAGCAGCCTCCTCCCGGGACAGGGGGCTGAAAAACTGTTTTTT.

The chain has TRBV5-1 and TRBJ2-7, with 12 bases lining up with TRBD1. The CDR3 has 14 amino acids. Trimming cost V 8 bases and J 7 bases; bases outside gene matches: 10. The germline V gene encodes CDR1 SGHRS and CDR2 YFSETQ. CDR3: CASTGTGGAGEQYF. The CDR3 DNA reads TGCGCCAGTACCGGGACAGGGGGCGCCGGGGAGCAGTACTTC.

The chain is built from TRBV30 and TRBJ2-4; D is undetermined. Germline assignment: CDR1 GTSNPN and CDR2 SVGIG (reference sequence). V gave up 1 base and J gave up 0 bases, with 13 bases separating them. The CDR3 consists of 16 residues. CDR3 nucleotides: TGTGCCTGGAGTGCAGGCCCAACCCTAGCCAAAAACATTCAGTACTTC. Amino acids: CAWSAGPTLAKNIQYF.

The chain recombines TRBV7-9 with TRBJ2-3, with TRBD2 matching 7 bases. Germline V CDR1 and CDR2: SEHNR, FQNEAQ (reference sequence). There are 15 residues in the CDR3. Trimming took 3 bases from V and 5 from J; bases not matched to a gene: 8. The CDR3 reads CASSLGGARGDTQYF. The CDR3 DNA sequence: TGTGCCAGCAGCTTGGGAGGGGCGCGCGGAGATACGCAGTATTTT. Full variable domain (rest looked up from reference TRBV7-9 and TRBJ2-3): DTGVSQNPRHKITKRGQNVTFRCDPISEHNRLYWYRQTLGQGPEFLTYFQNEAQLEKSRLLSDRFSAERPKGSFSTLEIQRTEQGDSAMYLCASSLGGARGDTQYFGPGTRLTVL.

The chain combines TRBV15 with TRBJ2-1; tentatively, D is TRBD2 (6 bases). Germline V gene data show CDR1 as LNHNV and CDR2 as YYDKDF (reference sequence). V shed 0 bases and J shed 7 bases, with 13 bases lying between them. The CDR3 spans 15 residues. CDR3 region: CATSRDLLGGNEQFF. The DNA for the CDR3 is TGTGCCACCAGCAGAGATCTCCTTGGAGGGAATGAGCAGTTCTTC.

On this clone: The same CDR3 also results from other DNA sequences found in this sample. The chain employs TRBV10-3 and TRBJ1-5; D may be TRBD1 (5 bases). The CDR3 consists of 15 residues. The V and J ends lost 0 bases and 3 bases respectively, with 9 bases between them. Germline CDR1 ENHRY, CDR2 SYGVKD. The CDR3 region is CAISESGRDNQPQHF. The CDR3 DNA reads TGTGCCATCAGTGAGTCGGGACGGGACAATCAGCCCCAGCATTTT.

The chain links TRBV5-6 to TRBJ1-2; a weak D match, TRBD1 (5 bases). This CDR3 has 14 amino acids. V dropped 2 bases and J dropped 5 bases, with 13 bases sitting between them. Germline CDR1 SGHDT, CDR2 YYEEEE. CDR3 DNA: TGTGCCAGCAGCTTATCCGGGACGGAGTATGGCTACACCTTC. Its protein product is CASSLSGTEYGYTF.

This rearrangement joins TRBV30 to TRBJ2-2, with D possibly matching TRBD1 (5 bases). CDR1 and CDR2 (germline): GTSNPN, SVGIG (reference sequence). CDR3 length: 15 amino acids. V shed 4 bases and J shed 0 bases, with 12 bases lying between them. The CDR3 nucleotides are TGTGCCTGGAATCTCGGCAGGGCGAACACCGGGGAGCTGTTTTTT. Its translation is CAWNLGRANTGELFF.

A single count supports this clone. This chain joins TRBV10-3 and TRBJ1-5; weak D call: TRBD1 (5 bases). V lost 4 bases and J lost 0, with 10 bases in between. Germline assignment: CDR1 ENHRY and CDR2 SYGVKD. The CDR3 is made up of 15 amino acids. For the CDR3, the DNA is TGTGCCATCAGTGTGAGCAGGGTTAGCAATCAGCCCCAGCATTTT. As protein: CAISVSRVSNQPQHF.

This clone appeared many times. The chain employs TRBV19 and TRBJ1-2, with 7 nucleotides matching TRBD1. Germline V lookup: CDR1 LNHDA, CDR2 SQIVND (reference sequence). This CDR3 contains 14 residues. J lost 7 bases, V lost 5 bases, and 10 bases had no gene match. The CDR3 region is CASSSQTGIRGYTF. CDR3 nucleotide sequence: TGTGCCAGTAGTTCACAGACAGGGATTCGTGGCTACACCTTC.

This chain connects TRBV5-1 to TRBJ2-5, with D perhaps matching TRBD2 (6 bases). V dropped 4 bases and J dropped 1 base, with 17 bases sitting between them. Germline V gene lookup returns CDR1 SGHRS and CDR2 YFSETQ. This CDR3 is built from 16 residues. DNA of the CDR3: TGCGCCAGCAGCCTCTCGGGCCTGGGGGGCCAAGAGACCCAGTACTTC. Protein sequence: CASSLSGLGGQETQYF.

The table lists this clone with a few counts. CDR3 sequence reads: CASSLGATEAFF. The DNA of the CDR3 is TGTGCCAGCAGCTTGGGCGCCACTGAAGCTTTCTTT. The chain is built from TRBV5-4 and TRBJ1-1; D is ambiguous. From germline, CDR1 is SGHNT and CDR2 YYREEE (reference sequence). Trimming cost V 0 bases and J 4 bases, with 4 bases left between them. The CDR3 is made up of 12 amino acids.

This rearrangement joins TRBV5-1 to TRBJ1-3; 8 nucleotides match TRBD1. Germline loops: CDR1 SGHRS, CDR2 YFSETQ. This CDR3 has 15 residues. V lost 2 bases, J lost 0 bases, and 1 base stayed unmatched. The CDR3 sequence is CASSLTGGSGNTIYF. DNA of the CDR3: TGCGCCAGCAGCTTAACAGGGGGCTCTGGAAACACCATATATTTT.

The chain uses TRBV30 and TRBJ1-4; no clear D gene. Germline V CDR1 and CDR2: GTSNPN, SVGIG (reference sequence). This CDR3 has 14 residues. V lost 2 bases, J lost 5 bases, and 12 bases lay in between. The CDR3 here is CAWSFGRPNEKLFF. The CDR3 DNA reads TGTGCCTGGAGTTTCGGGAGGCCGAATGAAAAACTGTTTTTT.